Sequencing of this TCR beta chain was carried out in a study of blood T cells in healthy people across ages. Through a sample-barcoded 5' primer and a J-beta primer mix, a second PCR was run for roughly 6 to 11 cycles. From the 5' RACE reads, TCRdb called clonotypes with MiXCR, one entry per CDR3 protein. The sample consists of about 1.4 million distinct CDR3 sequences, 55% to 75% of them appearing once. Trimming took off 4 bases at V and 4 bases at J, with 10 bases between the two ends. CDR3 length: 13 amino acids. Whole-study results and caveats: From one million sequenced T cells, diversity estimates were lower bounds.

With regard to this clonotype: Its antigen is unidentified.

The chain joins TRBV12-3 or TRBV12-4 to TRBJ1-2; D is unresolved. This sequence was found in a man aged 18 to 35 in good health. Sequencing used blood. The CDR3 nucleotides are TGTGCCAGCAGTTGGTTTCAAAGCTATGGCTACACCTTC. This sequence encodes CASSWFQSYGYTF.